These 27 T cell receptor beta chains originate from one sample sequenced in a study of OX40 agonist ivuxolimab in advanced cancers. TCRdb's table, derived via immunoSEQ multiplex PCR, lists solely in-frame clones and lacks some. This sample has some 69,000 clones, with over 75% found just once. The source material was CD4+ or CD8+ T cells sorted from blood, sampled in a trial of the OX40 agonist ivuxolimab. The receptors here all came from an adult with an advanced solid tumor such as melanoma, head and neck, liver or kidney cancer.

V is TRBV30 and J is TRBJ2-2; D possibly corresponds to TRBD1 (6 bases). V was shortened by 3 bases and J by 7 bases, with 15 bases between the two germline ends. This CDR3 has 14 amino acids. CDR1 and CDR2 from the germline V gene are GTSNPN and SVGIG (reference sequence). CDR3 protein: CAWRSDRWFGELFF. The CDR3 bases are TGTGCCTGGAGATCCGACAGGTGGTTCGGGGAGCTGTTTTTT.

The V gene is TRBV29-1, the J gene TRBJ2-3, with 7 bases fitting TRBD2. Germline CDR1 is SQVTM and CDR2 is ANQGSEA. The CDR3 covers 17 residues. The trim removed 0 bases at V and 2 bases at J, leaving 11 bases unmatched. The CDR3 sequence: CSVEDRFASGSTDTQYF. CDR3 DNA sequence: TGCAGCGTTGAAGATAGGTTCGCTAGCGGTTCCACAGATACGCAGTATTTT.

CDR3 coding DNA: TGTGCCAGTAGTATACTAGGGGGGCGGAACATTCAGTACTTC. Protein sequence: CASSILGGRNIQYF. This rearrangement joins TRBV19 to TRBJ2-4; D could derive from TRBD1 or TRBD2 (6 bases each). This CDR3 has 14 amino acids. CDR1 and CDR2 from the germline V gene are LNHDA and SQIVND (reference sequence). Trimming took 2 bases from V and 7 from J, leaving 12 bases between them.

The chain has TRBV2 and TRBJ2-3, with TRBD1 matching over 9 bases. Germline V lookup: CDR1 SNHLY, CDR2 FYNNEI. J lost 4 bases, V lost 3 bases, and 8 bases had no gene match. The CDR3 has 16 residues. The CDR3: CASSEPGQGGPDTQYF. Here the CDR3 DNA reads TGTGCCAGCAGTGAGCCGGGACAGGGTGGGCCAGATACGCAGTATTTT.

This sequence joins TRBV7-3 and TRBJ2-7; D is undetermined. V lost 3 bases and J 2 bases, leaving 8 bases between the germline ends. The CDR3 is 13 residues long. CDR1 and CDR2 from the germline V gene are SGHTA and FQGTGA. The CDR3 sequence is CASSLERAYEQYF. CDR3 coding DNA: TGTGCCAGCAGCTTGGAGAGAGCCTACGAGCAGTACTTC.

The genes are TRBV9 and TRBJ2-2; 7 bases align to TRBD2. Germline V gives CDR1 SGDLS, CDR2 YYNGEE. Germline trimming cut 4 bases from V and 7 bases from J; bases unmatched to any gene: 13. This CDR3 is 16 amino acids long. The CDR3 coding sequence is TGTGCCAGCAGCCCAACCCTAGCGGCCCTTCGCGGGGAGCTGTTTTTT. As protein: CASSPTLAALRGELFF.

The chain combines TRBV13 with TRBJ2-6; no clear D. The V gene lost 3 bases and the J gene lost 0 bases, with 0 bases spanning the gap. The CDR3 is 13 residues long. CDR1 and CDR2 from the germline V gene are PRHDT and FYEKMQ (reference sequence). The chain's CDR3 is CASSFSGANVLTF. The CDR3 DNA sequence: TGTGCCAGCAGCTTCTCTGGGGCCAACGTCCTGACTTTC.

The chain combines TRBV5-1 with TRBJ1-4; D perhaps matches TRBD1 (5 bases). Germline lookup yields CDR1 SGHRS and CDR2 YFSETQ. Trimming stripped 3 bases from V and 0 bases from J, with 9 bases between. This CDR3 comprises 15 residues. In DNA, the CDR3 is TGCGCCAGCAGCTCGGGGCGAACAACTAATGAAAAACTGTTTTTT. Its protein product is CASSSGRTTNEKLFF.

This chain uses TRBV2 with TRBJ2-1; 8 bases match TRBD2. Germline CDR1 is SNHLY and CDR2 is FYNNEI. The trim removed 6 bases at V and 6 bases at J, leaving 1 base unmatched. The CDR3 has 12 residues. The CDR3 is CASRGLVNEQFF. Written as DNA, the CDR3 is TGTGCCAGCAGGGGACTAGTCAATGAGCAGTTCTTC.

This sequence joins TRBV6-6 and TRBJ1-2, with 7 nucleotides matching TRBD1. Germline CDR1 is MNHNY and CDR2 is SVGAGI (reference sequence). V shed 2 bases, J shed 6 bases, and the junction held 6 bases outside the gene matches. The CDR3 is 14 residues long. CDR3 sequence (DNA): TGTGCCAGCAGTTACACCGGGACAGCAGATGGCTACACCTTC. This translates into CASSYTGTADGYTF.

This chain joins TRBV13 and TRBJ2-7; D may match TRBD1 or TRBD2 (5 bases each). V was trimmed by 3 bases and J by 7 bases, leaving 16 bases between them. The CDR3 consists of 14 residues. Germline V CDR1 and CDR2: PRHDT, FYEKMQ (reference sequence). The CDR3 sequence: CASSFDGTSREQYF. The CDR3 nucleotides are TGTGCCAGCAGCTTTGACGGGACGTCGCGGGAGCAGTACTTC.

This clone was detected once. V and J are TRBV7-9 and TRBJ1-2; 7 bases map to TRBD1. With 5 bases clipped from V and 6 bases from J, the junction kept 6 bases outside the gene matches. Germline CDR1 SEHNR, CDR2 FQNEAQ (reference sequence). CDR3 length equals 13 residues. CDR3 protein: CASSQGQIHGYTF. The DNA for the CDR3 is TGTGCCAGCAGCCAGGGACAGATCCATGGCTACACCTTC.

The chain couples TRBV7-9 to TRBJ2-3; no firm D call. There are 15 residues in the CDR3. From germline, CDR1 is SEHNR and CDR2 FQNEAQ (reference sequence). V lost 3 bases to trimming and J lost 6 bases, with 16 bases between them. This CDR3 is CASSFRAARVDTQYF. CDR3 bases: TGTGCCAGCAGCTTCCGAGCAGCAAGGGTCGATACGCAGTATTTT.

The chain employs TRBV20-1 and TRBJ1-1; D gene ambiguous. V was trimmed by 6 bases and J by 6 bases, leaving 8 bases between them. Germline CDR1 reads DFQATT; CDR2 reads SNEGSKA (reference sequence). The CDR3 contains 10 residues. CDR3 nucleotide sequence: TGCAGTGCGACTGGGGCTGAAGCTTTCTTT. The encoded protein is CSATGAEAFF.

The rearrangement uses TRBV2 and TRBJ2-5; 9 positions agree with TRBD2. CDR1 SNHLY and CDR2 FYNNEI come from the germline V gene. V lost 5 bases and J lost 4; bases outside the gene matches: 8. The CDR3 is 15 residues long. In DNA form, the CDR3 reads TGTGCCAGCAGTCTTTTAGCGGGAGAGGTAGAGACCCAGTACTTC. Translation: CASSLLAGEVETQYF.

A single count supports this clone. One junction end disagrees with the germline gene, perhaps due to a read error. The chain carries TRBV28 and TRBJ1-3, with a weak D call TRBD1 (5 bases). There are 15 residues in the CDR3. The germline CDR1 and CDR2 sequences are MDHEN and SYDVKM. Here the CDR3 reads CASSATGLPGNTIYF. DNA for the CDR3: TGTGCCAGCAGCGCTACAGGACTCCCTGGGAACACCATATATTTT.

The chain combines TRBV6-5 with TRBJ2-4; perhaps TRBD2 as D (6 bases). This CDR3 region has 14 residues. Trimming pared 8 bases from V and 7 bases from J, leaving 18 bases between. Germline assignment: CDR1 MNHEY and CDR2 SVGAGI. Written as DNA, the CDR3 is TGTGCCAGCGCCCCAGCTCGCAGCGGGAACATTCAGTACTTC. Encoded protein: CASAPARSGNIQYF.

The chain is built from TRBV6-1 and TRBJ1-2; 8 bases match TRBD1. The V segment lost 5 bases and the J segment 6 bases; nucleotides outside the gene matches: 8. This CDR3 has 14 residues. Germline CDR1 is MNHNS and CDR2 is SASEGT. Here the CDR3 DNA reads TGTGCCAGCAGTCCCGCTGGACAGGGCCATGGCTACACCTTC. It yields the protein CASSPAGQGHGYTF.

V usage is TRBV11-2 and J usage is TRBJ2-1; D is perhaps TRBD2 (6 bases). Germline loops: CDR1 SGHAT, CDR2 FQNNGV. This CDR3 has 15 amino acids. The V and J ends lost 5 bases and 4 bases respectively, with 15 bases between them. This chain's CDR3 is CASSRMVGGYNEQFF. The CDR3 DNA follows: TGTGCCAGCAGCCGCATGGTGGGAGGATACAATGAGCAGTTCTTC.

The chain links TRBV7-9 to TRBJ1-5, with D maybe TRBD1 (6 bases). The CDR3 extends over 14 amino acids. V lost 5 bases and J lost 7, with 15 bases in between. CDR1 and CDR2 (germline): SEHNR, FQNEAQ (reference sequence). CDR3 DNA: TGTGCCAGCAGCCCCACAGGGTTCGGCCAGCCCCAGCATTTT. Translating it yields CASSPTGFGQPQHF.

In its sample, this clone was seen once. The chain employs TRBV7-9 and TRBJ2-3, with D unclear. Per the germline V gene, CDR1 is SEHNR and CDR2 is FQNEAQ (reference sequence). The CDR3 spans 14 residues. Trimming took off 2 bases at V and 4 bases at J, with 10 bases between the two ends. The CDR3 reads CASSLRQEADTQYF. DNA of the CDR3: TGTGCCAGCAGCTTAAGGCAAGAAGCAGATACGCAGTATTTT.

The chain recombines TRBV6-1 with TRBJ2-5; D gene uncertain. The CDR3 covers 13 residues. The germline V and J ends were trimmed by 2 bases and 9 bases, with 13 bases remaining between them. Germline V CDR1 and CDR2: MNHNS, SASEGT. The CDR3 DNA sequence: TGTGCCAGCAGTGAAACTGTTCAAGGGCCCCAGTACTTC. It translates to CASSETVQGPQYF.

This chain uses TRBV4-2 with TRBJ1-1; D not resolved. The CDR3 consists of 14 residues. Germline assignment: CDR1 LGHNA and CDR2 YNFKEQ. Trimming stripped 0 bases from V and 6 bases from J, with 11 bases between. The CDR3 loop is CASSQERSWSEAFF. The CDR3 DNA sequence: TGTGCCAGCAGCCAAGAAAGGAGTTGGTCTGAAGCTTTCTTT.

This clone was seen a handful of times. This chain joins TRBV5-1 and TRBJ1-1, with 7 bases identical to TRBD1. The germline V gene has CDR1 SGHRS and CDR2 YFSETQ. Unmatched junction bases numbered 8, after V lost 4 bases and J lost 8 bases. The length of the CDR3 is 13 residues. CDR3 sequence reads: CASSGTATREAFF. The CDR3 DNA reads TGCGCCAGCAGCGGGACAGCGACCAGAGAAGCTTTCTTT. The full variable domain, rest sourced from reference TRBV5-1 and TRBJ1-1, is KAGVTQTPRYLIKTRGQQVTLSCSPISGHRSVSWYQQTPGQGLQFLFEYFSETQRNKGNFPGRFSGRQFSNSRSEMNVSTLELGDSALYLCASSGTATREAFFGQGTRLTVV.

The V call is TRBV5-6, the J call TRBJ2-2; D gene unclear. V was pared by 0 bases and J by 6 bases, with 6 bases between. This CDR3 spans 13 amino acids. The germline V gene encodes CDR1 SGHDT and CDR2 YYEEEE. The CDR3 here is CASSLDRSGELFF. DNA for the CDR3: TGTGCCAGCAGCTTGGATCGTTCCGGGGAGCTGTTTTTT.

The chain couples TRBV27 to TRBJ1-1, with 7 positions matching TRBD1. After removal of 6 bases from V and 1 base from J, the junction contained 8 bases not matched to a gene. The length of the CDR3 is 15 residues. Germline V gene data show CDR1 as MNHEY and CDR2 as SMNVEV (reference sequence). CDR3 protein: CASRGGWDRNTEAFF. DNA for the CDR3: TGTGCCAGCAGGGGGGGGTGGGACAGGAACACTGAAGCTTTCTTT.

Comments on this clone: One junction end does not reproduce the germline sequence, and a read error may be involved. V usage is TRBV25-1 and J usage is TRBJ2-3; a weak D match, TRBD2 (5 bases). The CDR3 loop spans 12 amino acids. Germline lookup yields CDR1 MGHDK and CDR2 SYGVNS. Here the CDR3 reads CASSDQRSRLNF. CDR3 nucleotide sequence: TGTGCCAGCAGTGATCAGCGGTCACGCCTGAATTTT.